This T cell receptor (beta chain) was identified in a study of post-analysis software for immune sequencing data (dated by TCRdb to 2014 to 2015). About the investigation overall: Relapsing-remitting, secondary progressive and progressive-relapsing multiple sclerosis were recorded as disease courses, and subtype annotation was lacking for some patients. The patient repertoires were compared against about 10 previously published healthy control repertoires obtained from donors aged roughly 6 to 28 years. A subset of samples was prepared in parallel using single-end sample barcoding, then pooled and co-amplified after Illumina adapter ligation.

The paper's findings and limits, for the study overall: Significantly higher frequencies in patients than in controls were found for five or six TRBV segments, including TRBV5-6, TRBV5-1 and TRBV20-1. The control group was slightly older than the multiple sclerosis patient group. Compared with controls, multiple sclerosis patients had significantly lower normalized Chao1 diversity, a finding suggesting substantial peripheral T-cell clonal expansion. When samples were clustered directly using the F measure, samples prepared in the same batch co-clustered strongly, which prompted a batch-effect correction.

Turning to this clonotype: No cognate antigen has been identified for it. No per-base quality is available; no much larger clone lies one base away.

Based on the germline V gene, the CDR1 and CDR2 sequences are SGHTA and FQGTGA. V drops 5 bases and J drops 8 bases, leaving 15 bases in between. The CDR3 numbers 13 residues from cysteine through phenylalanine. This entry keeps only the CDR3 DNA: 39 bases, framed from base 1. Library prep was done by PCR. Reads for this sample came from an Illumina HiSeq 2500. To reduce PCR and sequencing biases, unique molecular identifiers were incorporated into the TCR beta cDNA libraries. Every 1 to 10 million input T cells yielded approximately 500,000 cDNA molecules, meaning each molecule approximated one T cell. Patient libraries were prepared and sequenced with the same protocol used for the earlier healthy control dataset. Samples belonging to the same batch were prepared together, multiplexed and sequenced on a shared HiSeq lane. The study's processing was this. MIGEC handled the raw barcoded reads, throwing out single-read molecular identifier groups before consensus assembly and CDR3 extraction. VDJtools was used for post-analysis of the clonotype tables, and diversity was normalized by down-sampling every dataset to the size of the smallest sample. In repertoire overlap clustering, CDR3 amino acid sequences, but not nucleotide sequences, were matched to correct batch-related cross-sample contamination. TCRdb trimmed public reads at Q25 via fastp, called clones via MiXCR and kept in-frame beta chains. One record per CDR3 amino acid sequence lists the most common genes and DNA. Clone size and V and J calls follow TCRdb, not the original study. The sample table lists around 400,000 distinct CDR3 sequences, approximately 39% of them with a count of one. Approximately 7.7% of the sample is taken by the ten largest.

To demonstrate the VDJtools post-analysis software, the study profiled TCR beta repertoires from the peripheral blood of 13 young patients with multiple sclerosis. The patients with multiple sclerosis were children and adolescents between about 6 and 17 years of age. The source material was blood. The receptor was derived from a girl aged 2-10 years with multiple sclerosis. This sequence uses TRBV7-3 and TRBJ1-2; a confident D gene designation cannot be given. The sequenced DNA is TGTGCCAGCAGCCCCGGCGGGGAGAACGGCTACACCTTC. This encodes CASSPGGENGYTF.